This TCR beta chain was identified during a study of brain T cells in children with intractable seizures. Profiled with immunoSEQ multiplex PCR; TCRdb holds only in-frame clones, not every one. Here the sample spans about 120,000 clones, around 94% being singletons. V was clipped by 2 bases and J by 7 bases, with 16 bases between them. The CDR3 has 16 amino acids. The germline CDR1 and CDR2 sequences are SGHKS and YYEKEE (reference sequence). Only cases whose brain tissue showed the highest T cell transcript signatures were sequenced. The chain employs TRBV5-5 and TRBJ1-6; a possible D gene is TRBD1 (5 bases). The sequence was collected from a boy younger than two with hemimegalencephaly and intractable seizures. Sequencing used peripheral blood, obtained at surgery. The CDR3 here is CASSFLWGGLNSPLHF. For the CDR3, the DNA is TGTGCCAGCAGCTTCCTCTGGGGCGGTTTAAATTCACCCCTCCACTTT. Variable domain in full (rest from reference TRBV5-5 and TRBJ1-6): DAGVTQSPTHLIKTRGQQVTLRCSPISGHKSVSWYQQVLGQGPQFIFQYYEKEERGRGNFPDRFSARQFPNYSSELNVNALLLGDSALYLCASSFLWGGLNSPLHFGNGTRLTVT.